This T cell receptor beta chain was sequenced during a study of cytomegalovirus exposure and HLA in healthy donors. Across the study: Per a later analysis, the roughly 640 first-cohort and 110 or so validation repertoires shared one platform. Study-wide results and caveats: The investigators catalogued under 200 TCR beta chains as cytomegalovirus-associated.

This CDR3 spans 15 amino acids. Germline values: CDR1 MDHEN, CDR2 SYDVKM. Trimming cost V 3 bases and J 5 bases, with 14 bases left between them. A remark on this clone: What it binds is unknown.

Assay: immunoSEQ multiplex PCR; the TCRdb copy retains only in-frame clones and omits some. The sample has 200,000 or so clones, just over 85% seen once. Sequences were obtained from PBMCs. This chain uses TRBV28 with TRBJ1-3, with a possible D match to TRBD1 (6 bases). The clonotype comes from a woman between 18 and 29 years old in good health and CMV-seronegative. The CDR3 nucleotides read TGTGCCAGCAGTTTGTACAGGGTTCCCCGAAACACCATATATTTT. Its protein is CASSLYRVPRNTIYF.